Each of the 19 T cell receptor beta chains below was sequenced from the same sample in a study of technical replicates of blood from several donors (dated 2017 in TCRdb). The receptor library was made with the immunoSEQ multiplex PCR assay. TCRdb mirrors the immuneACCESS table, restricted to in-frame sequences. Some clones are absent from its copies; in checked studies, under half trace to an unresolved V gene, and the reason for the others is unknown. Here the sample has 80,000 or so clones; 85% to 95% occur a single time. Clones ranked in the top ten supply about 0.38% of the sample. The sample consisted of T cells isolated from PBMCs. The origin of the receptors is a human donor in good health.

This chain uses TRBV28 with TRBJ2-7, with a tentative D call TRBD1 (6 bases). The CDR3 spans 12 residues. Germline V gene lookup returns CDR1 MDHEN and CDR2 SYDVKM. Trimming left V 9 bases short and J 4 bases short, with 13 bases between. CDR3 nucleotide sequence: TGTGCCAGTGGGACAAGCCGGTACGAGCAGTACTTC. Residues: CASGTSRYEQYF.

The chain combines TRBV28 with TRBJ2-7, with D unresolved. V shed 5 bases and J shed 3 bases, with 17 bases lying between them. Germline V lookup: CDR1 MDHEN, CDR2 SYDVKM. The length of the CDR3 is 15 residues. This CDR3 is CASSLTTNVFYEQYF. The CDR3 nucleotides are TGTGCCAGCAGTCTTACTACCAACGTCTTCTACGAGCAGTACTTC. Using reference TRBV28 and TRBJ2-7 for the parts outside the CDR3, the full variable domain is DVKVTQSSRYLVKRTGEKVFLECVQDMDHENMFWYRQDPGLGLRLIYFSYDVKMKEKGDIPEGYSVSREKKERFSLILESASTNQTSMYLCASSLTTNVFYEQYFGPGTRLTVT.

The rearrangement joins TRBV18 to TRBJ1-4, with TRBD1 as a possible D gene (6 bases). The germline V gene encodes CDR1 KGHSH and CDR2 LQKENI. The CDR3 runs to 17 residues. The germline V and J ends were trimmed by 0 bases and 3 bases, with 14 bases remaining between them. CDR3 in amino acids: CASSPPRTGFSNEKLFF. As DNA, the CDR3 is TGTGCCAGCTCACCACCGAGAACAGGGTTTTCTAATGAAAAACTGTTTTTT.

V gene TRBV19 combines with J gene TRBJ2-3; D gene unclear. The ends were cut back, 4 bases at V and 0 bases at J, with 8 bases in the middle. This CDR3 spans 14 amino acids. Germline-derived CDR1 and CDR2 are LNHDA and SQIVND (reference sequence). The CDR3 sequence is CASSTQTSTDTQYF. The CDR3 nucleotides are TGTGCCAGTAGTACCCAGACTAGCACAGATACGCAGTATTTT.

V is TRBV19 and J is TRBJ2-2; D not certain. V was trimmed by 1 base and J by 2 bases, leaving 5 bases between them. CDR1 and CDR2 from the germline V gene are LNHDA and SQIVND (reference sequence). There are 14 residues in the CDR3. The CDR3 DNA reads TGTGCCAGTAGTATAGGTATAAACACCGGGGAGCTGTTTTTT. This gives the protein CASSIGINTGELFF. The full variable domain, its missing parts supplied by reference TRBV19 and TRBJ2-2, is DGGITQSPKYLFRKEGQNVTLSCEQNLNHDAMYWYRQDPGQGLRLIYYSQIVNDFQKGDIAEGYSVSREKKESFPLTVTSAQKNPTAFYLCASSIGINTGELFFGEGSRLTVL.

This sequence joins TRBV6-5 and TRBJ1-5; 7 nucleotides line up with TRBD1. The CDR3 runs 15 residues. Per germline, CDR1 MNHEY and CDR2 SVGAGI. V trimming: 5 bases; J trimming: 0 bases; junction bases outside the gene matches: 4. The CDR3 DNA reads as TGTGCCAGCAGTCCGGACAGGTATAGCAATCAGCCCCAGCATTTT. It encodes CASSPDRYSNQPQHF.

This sequence joins TRBV10-3 and TRBJ2-5; 7 bases map to TRBD2. V was clipped by 11 bases and J by 5 bases; unmatched bases: 14. This CDR3 comprises 14 residues. CDR1 is ENHRY and CDR2 is SYGVKD in the germline V gene. This CDR3 is CASGESSGFETQYF. The CDR3 DNA reads as TGTGCCTCCGGGGAGTCTAGCGGATTCGAGACCCAGTACTTC.

The chain is built from TRBV7-2 and TRBJ1-4; 9 nucleotides line up with TRBD1. Trimming at V came to 5 bases and at J to 7 bases, leaving 8 bases not matched to a gene. The CDR3 spans 15 residues. Germline V gives CDR1 SGHTA, CDR2 FQGNSA. DNA of the CDR3: TGTGCCAGCAGCATACTGACAGGGGGAGGTGAAAAACTGTTTTTT. It yields the protein CASSILTGGGEKLFF.

The chain combines TRBV7-2 with TRBJ1-4; the D is unclear. Trimming took off 4 bases at V and 7 bases at J, with 16 bases between the two ends. This CDR3 comprises 15 residues. Germline loops: CDR1 SGHTA, CDR2 FQGNSA. The CDR3 loop reads CASSSIRHFPEKLFF. The CDR3 bases are TGTGCCAGCAGCTCAATTCGACATTTTCCTGAAAAACTGTTTTTT.

This clone was counted once. The rearrangement joins TRBV7-6 to TRBJ1-2; 11 positions match TRBD1. Germline values: CDR1 SGHVS, CDR2 FNYEAQ. CDR3 length: 15 amino acids. The trim removed 5 bases at V and 8 bases at J, leaving 10 bases unmatched. CDR3 DNA sequence: TGTGCCAGCAGCGCCCGGACAGGGGGCGCGGGCGGCTACACCTTC. It is translated as CASSARTGGAGGYTF. Full variable domain (outside the CDR3, taken from reference TRBV7-6 and TRBJ1-2): GAGVSQSPRYKVTKRGQDVALRCDPISGHVSLYWYRQALGQGPEFLTYFNYEAQQDKSGLPNDRFSAERPEGSISTLTIQRTEQRDSAMYRCASSARTGGAGGYTFGSGTRLTVV.

This chain joins TRBV30 and TRBJ1-1, with D maybe TRBD1 (6 bases). Germline CDR1 reads GTSNPN; CDR2 reads SVGIG (reference sequence). The V end was cut by 4 bases, the J end by 1 base, with 10 bases between. The CDR3 is 13 amino acids. The CDR3 nucleotides are TGTGCCTGGATGTTACAGGGGAACACTGAAGCTTTCTTT. Translating it yields CAWMLQGNTEAFF.

This clone was counted once. This CDR3 is CASSQPGDRSSYEQYF. The CDR3 nucleotides are TGCGCCAGCAGCCAACCCGGGGACAGGAGCTCCTACGAGCAGTACTTC. The rearrangement uses TRBV5-1 and TRBJ2-7; 8 nucleotides agree with TRBD1. CDR1 and CDR2 (germline): SGHRS, YFSETQ. The ends lost 4 bases at V and 0 bases at J; junction bases unmatched: 9. CDR3 size: 16 residues.

This clone was seen only a few times. V is TRBV9 and J is TRBJ1-2, with a possible D match to TRBD1 (5 bases). CDR3 length equals 11 residues. CDR1 is SGDLS, CDR2 YYNGEE, per germline. V was clipped by 4 bases and J by 8 bases, with 9 bases between them. CDR3 sequence reads: CASSRQTGYTF. Written as DNA, the CDR3 is TGTGCCAGCAGCCGACAGACGGGCTACACCTTC.

The chain is built from TRBV10-3 and TRBJ1-1; a possible D gene is TRBD1 (6 bases). Looked up from germline, CDR1 is ENHRY and CDR2 is SYGVKD. Trimming shortened V by 6 bases and J by 3 bases, and 14 bases separated the two germline ends. The CDR3 totals 14 residues. CDR3 loop: CAIRTGFRDTEAFF. The CDR3, as DNA: TGTGCCATCAGGACAGGATTCCGAGACACTGAAGCTTTCTTT.

V usage is TRBV7-5 and J usage is TRBJ2-2; TRBD2 is the table's D call, not checked against the DNA. TRBV7-5 has pseudogene status. The CDR3 extends over 16 amino acids. CDR3 sequence reads: CVRSYLKESNTGELFF. The CDR3 nucleotides read TGTGTCAGAAGCTACCTAAAAGAGTCGAACACCGGGGAGCTGTTTTTT.

The chain couples TRBV11-2 to TRBJ2-7; 9 nucleotides match TRBD1. Trimming cost V 0 bases and J 6 bases; bases outside gene matches: 6. Germline assignment: CDR1 SGHAT and CDR2 FQNNGV. The CDR3 is 15 amino acids. The chain's CDR3 is CASSLEGTGSFEQYF. In DNA, the CDR3 is TGTGCCAGCAGCTTAGAAGGGACAGGGTCATTCGAGCAGTACTTC. Variable domain in full (rest from reference TRBV11-2 and TRBJ2-7): EAGVAQSPRYKIIEKRQSVAFWCNPISGHATLYWYQQILGQGPKLLIQFQNNGVVDDSQLPKDRFSAERLKGVDSTLKIQPAKLEDSAVYLCASSLEGTGSFEQYFGPGTRLTVT.

The CDR3 protein is CASSQDSQPQHF. The CDR3 coding sequence is TGCGCCAGCAGCCAAGATAGTCAGCCCCAGCATTTT. The chain links TRBV4-1 to TRBJ1-5, with D unclear. Deletions cut 0 bases from V and 6 bases from J, with 3 bases between. The CDR3 has 12 amino acids. From germline, CDR1 is MGHRA and CDR2 YSYEKL.

J is TRBJ2-7 and V is TRBV10-3; TRBD2 might be the D (5 bases). In germline, CDR1 is ENHRY, CDR2 SYGVKD. Trimming took 4 bases from V and 4 from J, leaving 17 bases between them. CDR3 size: 15 residues. CDR3 DNA sequence: TGTGCCATCAGTGGCGCTAGCAAGACCTCATACGAGCAGTACTTC. Its translation: CAISGASKTSYEQYF.

The chain joins TRBV11-2 to TRBJ2-7; TRBD2 matches 9 bases. Germline V gene data show CDR1 as SGHAT and CDR2 as FQNNGV. The V segment lost 3 bases and the J segment 3 bases; nucleotides outside the gene matches: 6. The CDR3 runs to 15 residues. The CDR3 sequence: CASSFLGSGGYEQYF. In DNA, the CDR3 is TGTGCCAGCAGCTTTTTAGGTAGCGGGGGCTACGAGCAGTACTTC.